The 18 T cell receptor beta chains reported below all come from one sample, sequenced in a study of T cell repertoires in cytomegalovirus infection. TCRdb processed the reads anew with MiXCR; each CDR3 protein has one entry. The data show about 200,000 distinct CDR3 sequences, approximately 9.6% seen once. Material: PBMCs. The origin of the receptors is a human donor in good health (CMV status not recorded). Some clones in this sample may be carry-over from other donors' samples.

This clonotype was seen repeatedly, ten times or more. The chain recombines TRBV11-2 with TRBJ2-5; maybe TRBD1 (5 bases). There are 16 residues in the CDR3. Germline CDR1 is SGHAT and CDR2 is FQNNGV. V shed 1 base and J shed 5 bases, with 17 bases lying between them. CDR3 DNA sequence: TGTGCCAGCAGCTTAGGGAGACAGTTTTCTGGCGAGACCCAGTACTTC. Translation gives CASSLGRQFSGETQYF.

This clonotype was picked up many times. This chain joins TRBV7-9 and TRBJ2-1; no reliable D call. Deletions cut 2 bases from V and 3 bases from J, with 14 bases between. This CDR3 spans 16 amino acids. The germline gives CDR1 SEHNR, CDR2 FQNEAQ (reference sequence). In nucleotides, the CDR3 is TGTGCCAGCAGCTTACTAGACCTTGTAATCTACAATGAGCAGTTCTTC. Its translation is CASSLLDLVIYNEQFF.

This clonotype has a count of ten or more. The rearrangement links TRBV19 to TRBJ1-2, with no clear D. V dropped 3 bases and J dropped 7 bases, with 6 bases sitting between them. The CDR3 sequence is 11 residues long. Germline loops: CDR1 LNHDA, CDR2 SQIVND (reference sequence). The CDR3 DNA sequence: TGTGCCAGTAGTATGAACAGTGGCTACACCTTC. This gives the protein CASSMNSGYTF.

J is TRBJ2-1 and V is TRBV10-3; D is uncertain. This CDR3 region has 11 residues. The V end was cut by 10 bases, the J end by 8 bases, with 12 bases between. CDR1 and CDR2 (germline): ENHRY, SYGVKD. The chain's CDR3 is CASRHGDEQFF. DNA for the CDR3: TGTGCCAGCCGCCACGGTGATGAGCAGTTCTTC.

This clonotype was seen a few times. The chain links TRBV20-1 to TRBJ2-7, with TRBD2 matching over 10 bases. This CDR3 has 13 amino acids. After removal of 6 bases from V and 6 bases from J, the junction contained 8 bases not matched to a gene. CDR1 and CDR2 (germline): DFQATT, SNEGSKA (reference sequence). In DNA, the CDR3 is TGCAGTGCCAAACTAGCGGGAAACTTCGAGCAGTACTTC. It specifies CSAKLAGNFEQYF.

V gene TRBV14 combines with J gene TRBJ2-1; 9 nucleotides match TRBD2. Germline V gene sequence: CDR1 SGHDN, CDR2 FVKESK. The CDR3 is made up of 15 amino acids. Germline trimming cut 4 bases from V and 4 bases from J; bases unmatched to any gene: 5. In DNA form, the CDR3 reads TGTGCCAGCAGCCCGGCTAGCGGGGCTTACAATGAGCAGTTCTTC. This encodes CASSPASGAYNEQFF.

On this clonotype: Possible read error: a much larger clone is one base away. This rearrangement joins TRBV19 to TRBJ1-2, with D possibly matching TRBD1 (6 bases). This CDR3 region has 12 residues. V was shortened by 7 bases and J by 9 bases, with 15 bases between the two germline ends. Germline CDR1 is LNHDA and CDR2 is SQIVND (reference sequence). CDR3 DNA sequence: TGTGCCAGTACCGAAGGGGGATATAGCTACACCTTC. This gives the protein CASTEGGYSYTF.

This clonotype was counted a few times. The chain combines TRBV20-1 with TRBJ2-5, with a tentative D call TRBD1 (5 bases). CDR3 length: 13 residues. Trimming left V 4 bases short and J 4 bases short, with 13 bases between. Per the germline V gene, CDR1 is DFQATT and CDR2 is SNEGSKA (reference sequence). Here the CDR3 DNA reads TGCAGTGCTAACGCCAGGGTATTAGAGACCCAGTACTTC. It codes for CSANARVLETQYF.

The rearrangement joins TRBV4-3 to TRBJ1-1, with D perhaps TRBD1 (5 bases). This CDR3 spans 15 amino acids. The V end was cut by 1 base, the J end by 4 bases, with 13 bases between. Germline CDR1 reads LGHNA; CDR2 reads YSLEER. CDR3 nucleotide sequence: TGCGCCAGCAGCCAAGGGACTTGGAGGGGCACTGAAGCTTTCTTT. It codes for CASSQGTWRGTEAFF.

This clonotype has ten or more counts. This chain connects TRBV20-1 to TRBJ2-1; no firm D call. The CDR3 extends over 16 amino acids. The germline V gene encodes CDR1 DFQATT and CDR2 SNEGSKA (reference sequence). V was shortened by 0 bases and J by 8 bases, with 20 bases between the two germline ends. This CDR3 reads CSARDLDRHFTDEQFF. The CDR3 DNA follows: TGCAGTGCTAGAGATCTTGACCGCCACTTTACGGATGAGCAGTTCTTC.

This clonotype was detected many times. V is TRBV11-2 and J is TRBJ2-3, with D unresolved. The CDR3 sequence is 15 residues long. Germline V lookup: CDR1 SGHAT, CDR2 FQNNGV. V was clipped by 0 bases and J by 0 bases, with 7 bases between them. CDR3 protein: CASSLDHASTDTQYF. CDR3 bases: TGTGCCAGCAGCTTAGACCACGCTAGCACAGATACGCAGTATTTT. The variable domain in full, with the rest retrieved from reference TRBV11-2 and TRBJ2-3, is EAGVAQSPRYKIIEKRQSVAFWCNPISGHATLYWYQQILGQGPKLLIQFQNNGVVDDSQLPKDRFSAERLKGVDSTLKIQPAKLEDSAVYLCASSLDHASTDTQYFGPGTRLTVL.

The rearrangement links TRBV7-9 to TRBJ1-1; maybe TRBD1 (5 bases). CDR1 SEHNR and CDR2 FQNEAQ come from the germline V gene (reference sequence). CDR3 length equals 13 residues. V lost 4 bases and J lost 8, with 14 bases in between. CDR3 residues: CASSSSRDGEAFF. CDR3 sequence (DNA): TGTGCCAGCAGCTCGTCCCGGGACGGAGAAGCTTTCTTT.

This clonotype has just a few counts. The rearrangement joins TRBV11-2 to TRBJ1-1; D unclear. Germline lookup yields CDR1 SGHAT and CDR2 FQNNGV. V lost 2 bases and J lost 0, with 16 bases in between. The CDR3 sequence is 17 residues long. Here the CDR3 reads CASSLPGYPTMNTEAFF. CDR3 nucleotide sequence: TGTGCCAGCAGCTTACCTGGATACCCGACGATGAACACTGAAGCTTTCTTT.

At least ten counts were recorded for this clonotype. The V call is TRBV28, the J call TRBJ1-5; no definite D call. The ends were cut back, 3 bases at V and 7 bases at J, with 13 bases in the middle. Germline V gene lookup returns CDR1 MDHEN and CDR2 SYDVKM. The CDR3 is 14 amino acids. The CDR3 DNA reads as TGTGCCAGCAGTTTGAGGGTTCGAAACCAGCCCCAGCATTTT. Translating gives CASSLRVRNQPQHF.

This clonotype was seen at least ten times. This sequence joins TRBV7-2 and TRBJ2-2, with 9 bases fitting TRBD1. J gave up 5 bases and V 5 bases, and 12 bases lay outside the gene matches. From germline, CDR1 is SGHTA and CDR2 FQGNSA. The length of the CDR3 is 17 residues. Here the CDR3 DNA reads TGTGCCAGCAGCCCACTAAACACAGGGGGCGGGACCGGGGAGCTGTTTTTT. Encoded protein: CASSPLNTGGGTGELFF.

This clonotype appeared a few times. This rearrangement joins TRBV4-3 to TRBJ2-3; 10 bases line up with TRBD2. Trimming removed 2 bases from V and 2 bases from J; junction bases left unmatched: 1. This CDR3 is 15 amino acids long. From germline, CDR1 is LGHNA and CDR2 YSLEER. Here the CDR3 reads CASSQLAGVTDTQYF. In DNA, the CDR3 is TGCGCCAGCAGCCAACTAGCGGGGGTCACAGATACGCAGTATTTT.

This clonotype was observed a few times. The chain combines TRBV7-6 with TRBJ2-3; no reliable D call. V lost 5 bases and J lost 6, with 9 bases in between. This CDR3 contains 12 residues. Germline V CDR1 and CDR2: SGHVS, FNYEAQ. In DNA form, the CDR3 reads TGTGCCAGCAGCGATCTAGTCGATACGCAGTATTTT. Its translation: CASSDLVDTQYF.

This clonotype was detected ten times or more. The chain links TRBV5-1 to TRBJ1-2; no clear D gene. Per germline, CDR1 SGHRS and CDR2 YFSETQ. CDR3 length: 12 residues. V was clipped by 7 bases and J by 7 bases, with 14 bases between them. The DNA for the CDR3 is TGCGCCAGCCACGACACCTTTGGTGGCTACACCTTC. This encodes CASHDTFGGYTF. Full variable domain (rest looked up from reference TRBV5-1 and TRBJ1-2): KAGVTQTPRYLIKTRGQQVTLSCSPISGHRSVSWYQQTPGQGLQFLFEYFSETQRNKGNFPGRFSGRQFSNSRSEMNVSTLELGDSALYLCASHDTFGGYTFGSGTRLTVV.